The 2 T cell receptor beta chains below were found in one sample sequenced in a study of T cell responses to AZD1222 COVID-19 vaccine. Method: immunoSEQ multiplex PCR; TCRdb's copy keeps in-frame clones and lacks some. The sample records 130,000 to 150,000 clones, about 81% being singletons. The material sequenced was peripheral blood, taken on day 0 of MenACWY control vaccination. Source of these receptors: an adult in good health.

The V call is TRBV7-9, the J call TRBJ2-6; possibly TRBD1 for D (5 bases). The germline CDR1 and CDR2 sequences are SEHNR and FQNEAQ (reference sequence). V was pared by 11 bases and J by 0 bases, with 5 bases between. The CDR3 consists of 12 residues. This CDR3 reads CAGASGANVLTF. CDR3 DNA sequence: TGTGCCGGGGCCTCTGGGGCCAACGTCCTGACTTTC. Together with reference TRBV7-9 and TRBJ2-6, the CDR3 gives the full variable domain: DTGVSQNPRHKITKRGQNVTFRCDPISEHNRLYWYRQTLGQGPEFLTYFQNEAQLEKSRLLSDRFSAERPKGSFSTLEIQRTEQGDSAMYLCAGASGANVLTFGAGSRLTVL.

The chain couples TRBV28 to TRBJ1-1, with 8 positions matching TRBD1. This CDR3 comprises 14 residues. V was clipped by 5 bases and J by 5 bases; unmatched bases: 7. Germline CDR1 reads MDHEN; CDR2 reads SYDVKM. The CDR3 is CASSHRQGRTEAFF. Here the CDR3 DNA reads TGTGCCAGCAGTCACCGACAGGGGAGGACTGAAGCTTTCTTT.